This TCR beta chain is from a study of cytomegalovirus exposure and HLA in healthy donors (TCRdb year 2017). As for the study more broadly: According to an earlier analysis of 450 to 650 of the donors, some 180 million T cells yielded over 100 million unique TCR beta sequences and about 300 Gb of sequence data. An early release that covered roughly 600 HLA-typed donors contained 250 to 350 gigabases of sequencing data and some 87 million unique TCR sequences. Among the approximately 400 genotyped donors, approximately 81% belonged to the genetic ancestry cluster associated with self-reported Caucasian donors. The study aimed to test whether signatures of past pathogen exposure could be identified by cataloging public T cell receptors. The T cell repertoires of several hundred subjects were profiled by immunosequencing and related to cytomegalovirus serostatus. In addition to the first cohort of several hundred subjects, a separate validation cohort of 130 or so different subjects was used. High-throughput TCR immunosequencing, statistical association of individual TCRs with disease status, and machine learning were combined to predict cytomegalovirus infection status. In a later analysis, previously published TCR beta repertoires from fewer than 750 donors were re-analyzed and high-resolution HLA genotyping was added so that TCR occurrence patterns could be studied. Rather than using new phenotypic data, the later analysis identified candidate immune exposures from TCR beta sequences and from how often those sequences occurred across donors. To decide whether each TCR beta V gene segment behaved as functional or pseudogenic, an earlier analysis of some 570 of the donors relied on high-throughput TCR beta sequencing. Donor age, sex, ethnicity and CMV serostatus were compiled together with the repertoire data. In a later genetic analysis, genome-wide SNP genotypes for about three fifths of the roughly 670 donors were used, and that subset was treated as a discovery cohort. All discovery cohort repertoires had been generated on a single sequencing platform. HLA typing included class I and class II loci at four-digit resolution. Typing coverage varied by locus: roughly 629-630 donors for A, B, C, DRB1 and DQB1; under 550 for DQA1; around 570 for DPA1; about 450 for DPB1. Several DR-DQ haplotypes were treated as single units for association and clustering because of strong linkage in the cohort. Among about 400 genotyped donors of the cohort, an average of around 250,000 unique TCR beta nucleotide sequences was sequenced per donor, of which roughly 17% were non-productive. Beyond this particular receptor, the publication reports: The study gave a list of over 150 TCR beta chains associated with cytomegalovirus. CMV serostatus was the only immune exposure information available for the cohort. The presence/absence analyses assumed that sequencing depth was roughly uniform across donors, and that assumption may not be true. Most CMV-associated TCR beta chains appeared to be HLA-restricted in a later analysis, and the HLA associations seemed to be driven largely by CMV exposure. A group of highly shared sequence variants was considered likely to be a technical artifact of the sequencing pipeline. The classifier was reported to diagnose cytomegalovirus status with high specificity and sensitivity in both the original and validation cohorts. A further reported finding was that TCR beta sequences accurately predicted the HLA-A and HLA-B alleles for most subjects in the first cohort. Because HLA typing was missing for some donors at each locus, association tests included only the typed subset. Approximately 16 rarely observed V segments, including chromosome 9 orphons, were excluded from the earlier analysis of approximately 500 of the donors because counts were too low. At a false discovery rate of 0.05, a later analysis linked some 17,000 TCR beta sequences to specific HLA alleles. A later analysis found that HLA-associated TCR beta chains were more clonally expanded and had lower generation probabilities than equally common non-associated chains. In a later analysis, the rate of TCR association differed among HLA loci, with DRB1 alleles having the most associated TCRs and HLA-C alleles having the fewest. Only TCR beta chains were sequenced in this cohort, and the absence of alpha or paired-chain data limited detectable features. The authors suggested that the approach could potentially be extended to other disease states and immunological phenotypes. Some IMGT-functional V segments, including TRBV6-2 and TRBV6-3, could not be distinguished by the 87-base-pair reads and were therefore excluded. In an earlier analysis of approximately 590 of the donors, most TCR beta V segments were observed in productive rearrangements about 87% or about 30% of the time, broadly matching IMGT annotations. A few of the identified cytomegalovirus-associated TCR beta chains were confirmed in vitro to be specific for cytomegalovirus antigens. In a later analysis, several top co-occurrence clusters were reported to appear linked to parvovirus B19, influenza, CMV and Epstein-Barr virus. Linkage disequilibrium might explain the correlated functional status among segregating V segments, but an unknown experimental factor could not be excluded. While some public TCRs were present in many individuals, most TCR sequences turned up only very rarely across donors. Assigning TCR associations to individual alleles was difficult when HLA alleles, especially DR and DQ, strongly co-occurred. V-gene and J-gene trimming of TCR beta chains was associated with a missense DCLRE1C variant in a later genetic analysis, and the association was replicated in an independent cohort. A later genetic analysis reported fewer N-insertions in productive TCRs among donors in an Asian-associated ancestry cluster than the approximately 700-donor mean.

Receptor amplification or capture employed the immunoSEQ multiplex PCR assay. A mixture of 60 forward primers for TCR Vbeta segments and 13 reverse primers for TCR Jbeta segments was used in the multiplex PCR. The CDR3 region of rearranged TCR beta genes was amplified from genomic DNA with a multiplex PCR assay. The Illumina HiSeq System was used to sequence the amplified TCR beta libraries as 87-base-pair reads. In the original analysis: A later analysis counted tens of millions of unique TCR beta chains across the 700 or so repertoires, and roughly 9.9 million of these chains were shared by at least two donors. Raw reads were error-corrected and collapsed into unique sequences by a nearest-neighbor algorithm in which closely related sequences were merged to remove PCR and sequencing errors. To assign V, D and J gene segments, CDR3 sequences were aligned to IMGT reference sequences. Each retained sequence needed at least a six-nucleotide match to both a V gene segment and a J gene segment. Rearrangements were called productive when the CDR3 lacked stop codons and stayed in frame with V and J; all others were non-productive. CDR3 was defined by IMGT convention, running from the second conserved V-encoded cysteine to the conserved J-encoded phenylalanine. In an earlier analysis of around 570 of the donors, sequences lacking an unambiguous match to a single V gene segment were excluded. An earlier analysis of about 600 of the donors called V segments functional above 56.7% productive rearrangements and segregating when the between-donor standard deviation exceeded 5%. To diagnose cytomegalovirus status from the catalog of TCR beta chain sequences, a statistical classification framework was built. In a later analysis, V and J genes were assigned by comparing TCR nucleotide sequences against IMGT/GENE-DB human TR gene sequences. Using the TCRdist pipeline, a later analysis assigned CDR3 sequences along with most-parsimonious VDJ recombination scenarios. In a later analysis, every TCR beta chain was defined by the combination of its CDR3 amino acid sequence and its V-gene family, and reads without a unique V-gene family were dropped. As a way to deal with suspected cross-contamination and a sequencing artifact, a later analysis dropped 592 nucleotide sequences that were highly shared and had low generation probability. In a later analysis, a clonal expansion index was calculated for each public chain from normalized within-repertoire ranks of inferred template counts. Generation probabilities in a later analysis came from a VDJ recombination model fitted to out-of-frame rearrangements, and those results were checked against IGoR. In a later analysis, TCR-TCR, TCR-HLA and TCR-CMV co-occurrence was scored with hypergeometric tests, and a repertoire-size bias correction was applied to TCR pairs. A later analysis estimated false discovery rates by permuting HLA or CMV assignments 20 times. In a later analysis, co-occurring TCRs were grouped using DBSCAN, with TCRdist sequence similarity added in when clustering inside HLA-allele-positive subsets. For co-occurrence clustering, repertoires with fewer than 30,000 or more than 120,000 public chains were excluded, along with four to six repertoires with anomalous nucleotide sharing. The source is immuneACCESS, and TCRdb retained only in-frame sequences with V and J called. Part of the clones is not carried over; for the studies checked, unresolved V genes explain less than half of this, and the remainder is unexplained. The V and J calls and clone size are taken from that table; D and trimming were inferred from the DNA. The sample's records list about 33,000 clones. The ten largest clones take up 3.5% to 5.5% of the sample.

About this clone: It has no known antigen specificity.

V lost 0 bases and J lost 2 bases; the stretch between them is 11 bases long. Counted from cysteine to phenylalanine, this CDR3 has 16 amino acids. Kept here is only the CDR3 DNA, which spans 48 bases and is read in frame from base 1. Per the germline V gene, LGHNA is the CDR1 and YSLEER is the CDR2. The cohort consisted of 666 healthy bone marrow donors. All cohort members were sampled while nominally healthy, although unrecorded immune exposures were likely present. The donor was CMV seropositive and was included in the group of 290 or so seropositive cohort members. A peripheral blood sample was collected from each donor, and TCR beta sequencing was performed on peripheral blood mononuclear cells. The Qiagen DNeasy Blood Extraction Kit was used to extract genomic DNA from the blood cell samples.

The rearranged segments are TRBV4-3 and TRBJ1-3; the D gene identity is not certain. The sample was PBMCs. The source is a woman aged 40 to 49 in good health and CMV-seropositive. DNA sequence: TGCGCCAGCAGCCAAGATACGGGAGTGGCTGGAAACACCATATATTTT. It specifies CASSQDTGVAGNTIYF.